This TCR beta chain comes out of a study of cytomegalovirus exposure and HLA in healthy donors. The PCR was carried out with 60 Vbeta primers and 13 Jbeta primers. Clones were sequenced by immunoSEQ multiplex PCR, and TCRdb holds only the in-frame ones, with some missing. The repertoire table contains about 72,000 clones. This CDR3 region has 16 residues. V lost 4 bases and J lost 0, with 13 bases in between. The germline V gene encodes CDR1 MGHRA and CDR2 YSYEKL. The sample was PBMCs. The clonotype originates from a man aged 45-65 years in good health and CMV-seropositive. The J gene is TRBJ1-5, the V gene TRBV4-1, with unresolved D. The DNA for the CDR3 is TGCGCCAGCAGCCCTCCAGGTGCGAGTAGCAATCAGCCCCAGCATTTT. This gives the protein CASSPPGASSNQPQHF.